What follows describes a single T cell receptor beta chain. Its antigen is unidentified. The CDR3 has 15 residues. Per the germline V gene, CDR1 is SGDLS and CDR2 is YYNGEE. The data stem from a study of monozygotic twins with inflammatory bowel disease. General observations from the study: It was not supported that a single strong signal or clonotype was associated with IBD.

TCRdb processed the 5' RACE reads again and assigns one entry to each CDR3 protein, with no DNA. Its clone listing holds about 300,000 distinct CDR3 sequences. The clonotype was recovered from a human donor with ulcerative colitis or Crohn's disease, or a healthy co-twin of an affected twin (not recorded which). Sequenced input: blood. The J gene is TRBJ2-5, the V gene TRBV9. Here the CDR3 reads CASTLTSGYQETQYF.